These 3 T cell receptor beta chains originate from one sample sequenced in a study of cytomegalovirus exposure and HLA in healthy donors. The PCR used 60 Vbeta and 13 Jbeta primers. The assay was immunoSEQ multiplex PCR, and TCRdb's table has in-frame clones only and misses some. The sample holds about 35,000 clones, around three quarters seen once. Sequenced material: PBMCs. The receptors originated from a male donor in good health and CMV-seronegative.

The chain combines TRBV5-4 with TRBJ1-2, with 9 bases matching TRBD1. Looked up from germline, CDR1 is SGHNT and CDR2 is YYREEE (reference sequence). V trimming: 5 bases; J trimming: 6 bases; junction bases outside the gene matches: 5. The CDR3 extends over 13 amino acids. The CDR3 sequence: CASRPGTGNGYTF. The CDR3 nucleotides read TGTGCCAGCAGACCCGGGACAGGGAATGGCTACACCTTC. Combining the CDR3 with reference TRBV5-4 and TRBJ1-2 gives the whole variable domain ETGVTQSPTHLIKTRGQQVTLRCSSQSGHNTVSWYQQALGQGPQFIFQYYREEENGRGNFPPRFSGLQFPNYSSELNVNALELDDSALYLCASRPGTGNGYTFGSGTRLTVV.

The V gene is TRBV5-1, the J gene TRBJ1-1; the D is unclear. Germline lookup yields CDR1 SGHRS and CDR2 YFSETQ. The CDR3 runs to 15 residues. Trimming pared 1 base from V and 6 bases from J, leaving 16 bases between. In DNA form, the CDR3 reads TGCGCCAGCAGCTTGACACGGCCGCGGGTAGCTGAAGCTTTCTTT. Its protein product is CASSLTRPRVAEAFF.

This clone was picked up one time. The genes are TRBV6-1 and TRBJ1-3; D ambiguous. CDR1 is MNHNS and CDR2 is SASEGT in the germline V gene. Trimming removed 2 bases from V and 3 bases from J, with 8 bases in between. The CDR3 runs 14 residues. The CDR3: CASSERLGGNTIYF. Here the CDR3 DNA reads TGTGCCAGCAGTGAAAGGCTAGGTGGAAACACCATATATTTT.